The 20 T cell receptor beta chains listed next were all sequenced from one sample in a study of T cell responses to AZD1222 COVID-19 vaccine. Method: immunoSEQ multiplex PCR; TCRdb's copy keeps in-frame clones and lacks some. The data contain 150,000 to 250,000 clones, approximately 93% of them singletons. The source material was peripheral blood, sampled 28 days after the second AZD1222 dose. These receptors were obtained from an adult who received the AZD1222 COVID-19 vaccine.

CDR3 sequence reads: CATSDRQRNTIYF. Written as DNA, the CDR3 is TGTGCCACCAGTGACCGACAGCGAAACACCATATATTTT. This chain links TRBV24-1 with TRBJ1-3; perhaps TRBD1 as D (5 bases). Germline-derived CDR1 and CDR2 are KGHDR and SFDVKD. The CDR3 totals 13 residues. V shed 4 bases and J shed 5 bases, with 8 bases lying between them.

The chain is built from TRBV24-1 and TRBJ1-1; no firm D call. CDR1 is KGHDR, CDR2 SFDVKD, per germline. V was pared by 1 base and J by 10 bases, with 12 bases between. This CDR3 region has 13 residues. As DNA, the CDR3 is TGTGCCACCAGTGATTTTACTGCAGGCCCAGCTTTCTTT. As protein: CATSDFTAGPAFF.

This clone was counted a single time. This chain links TRBV6-2 or TRBV6-3 with TRBJ1-5; D is unresolved. Germline values: CDR1 MNHEY, CDR2 SVGEGT. The V and J ends lost 4 bases and 4 bases respectively, with 5 bases between them. This CDR3 is built from 12 residues. This CDR3 reads CASSSPNQPQHF. CDR3 DNA: TGTGCCAGCAGTTCCCCGAATCAGCCCCAGCATTTT.

This clone has just a few counts. CDR3 coding DNA: TGTGCCAGCAGCTTGACCGGGACGGCCGATTCACCCCTCCACTTT. The encoded protein is CASSLTGTADSPLHF. This chain connects TRBV7-3 to TRBJ1-6, with D perhaps matching TRBD1 (5 bases). The length of the CDR3 is 15 residues. Germline assignment: CDR1 SGHTA and CDR2 FQGTGA. V was pared by 3 bases and J by 8 bases, with 14 bases between.

CDR3 amino acids: CASSTNTGELFF. The CDR3 coding sequence is TGCGCCAGCAGTACGAACACCGGGGAGCTGTTTTTT. The J gene is TRBJ2-2, the V gene TRBV10-1; unclear D gene. This CDR3 region has 12 residues. The V gene's germline CDR1 is WNHNN and CDR2 SYGVQD (reference sequence). V was cut by 5 bases and J by 0 bases, with 1 base left in between.

V and J are TRBV28 and TRBJ1-1; tentative D call: TRBD1 (5 bases). The CDR3 extends over 12 amino acids. Germline V gene sequence: CDR1 MDHEN, CDR2 SYDVKM. The V and J ends lost 3 bases and 11 bases respectively, with 13 bases between them. The chain's CDR3 is CASSFNQGYAFF. DNA of the CDR3: TGTGCCAGCAGTTTTAATCAGGGCTACGCTTTCTTT. The complete variable domain, with remaining parts taken from reference TRBV28 and TRBJ1-1, reads DVKVTQSSRYLVKRTGEKVFLECVQDMDHENMFWYRQDPGLGLRLIYFSYDVKMKEKGDIPEGYSVSREKKERFSLILESASTNQTSMYLCASSFNQGYAFFGQGTRLTVV.

This clone was counted a few times. The chain couples TRBV2 to TRBJ2-7; D not certain. The CDR3 covers 11 residues. In germline, CDR1 is SNHLY, CDR2 FYNNEI. The V end was cut by 6 bases, the J end by 2 bases, with 5 bases between. As DNA, the CDR3 is TGTGCCAGCAGCGAGACCTACGAGCAGTACTTC. This sequence encodes CASSETYEQYF.

The chain joins TRBV20-1 to TRBJ1-1; 9 nucleotides line up with TRBD1. The CDR3 is 14 amino acids. The V gene's germline CDR1 is DFQATT and CDR2 SNEGSKA (reference sequence). V lost 3 bases to trimming and J lost 11 bases; unmatched junction nucleotides: 13. CDR3 nucleotides: TGCAGTGCTAGTCCAATCGAAACCGGGACAGGGGCTTTCTTT. The encoded protein is CSASPIETGTGAFF.

The gene calls are TRBV4-1 and TRBJ2-7, with TRBD1 identical over 8 bases. Trimming at V came to 1 base and at J to 1 base, leaving 6 bases not matched to a gene. This CDR3 comprises 16 residues. Germline V gives CDR1 MGHRA, CDR2 YSYEKL. The CDR3 bases are TGCGCCAGCAGCCAAGGGGGAACAGGGGGATCCTACGAGCAGTACTTC. It yields the protein CASSQGGTGGSYEQYF.

The rearrangement links TRBV10-2 to TRBJ1-5; D perhaps matches TRBD1 (5 bases). V shed 6 bases and J shed 3 bases, with 9 bases lying between them. The CDR3 is 13 amino acids. In germline, CDR1 is WSHSY, CDR2 SAAADI. The CDR3 loop is CASRAGNNQPQHF. CDR3 bases: TGCGCCAGCAGAGCAGGGAACAATCAGCCCCAGCATTTT.

The chain carries TRBV7-3 and TRBJ2-1, with D unclear. Trimming cost V 0 bases and J 5 bases, with 8 bases left between them. Germline V gene lookup returns CDR1 SGHTA and CDR2 FQGTGA. The CDR3 is 14 amino acids. The CDR3 sequence: CASSLTYYNNEQFF. The CDR3 coding sequence is TGTGCCAGCAGCTTAACGTATTACAACAATGAGCAGTTCTTC.

The V gene is TRBV3-1 (or the pseudogene TRBV3-2), the J gene TRBJ2-7; TRBD2 aligns across 9 bases. The junction had 14 bases not matched to a gene; V was cut back by 4 bases and J by 7 bases. CDR1 is LGHDT, CDR2 YNNKEL, per germline (reference sequence). The CDR3 runs to 16 residues. Written as DNA, the CDR3 is TGTGCCAGCAGCCCCGGAGGGCCTAGCGGGACGCGAGAGCAGTACTTC. It is translated as CASSPGGPSGTREQYF.

The table lists this clone with a count of one. The rearrangement joins TRBV11-2 to TRBJ2-7, with 8 bases matching TRBD2. The CDR3 length is 12 residues. Germline assignment: CDR1 SGHAT and CDR2 FQNNGV. V lost 7 bases to trimming and J lost 6 bases; unmatched junction nucleotides: 5. CDR3 residues: CASNEAGAEQYF. The CDR3 DNA follows: TGTGCCAGCAACGAAGCGGGGGCCGAGCAGTACTTC.

The V gene is TRBV29-1, the J gene TRBJ2-7; D perhaps matches TRBD1 (5 bases). Germline CDR1 is SQVTM and CDR2 is ANQGSEA. The V gene lost 4 bases and the J gene lost 2 bases, with 12 bases spanning the gap. The CDR3 sequence is 13 residues long. Written as DNA, the CDR3 is TGCAGCGTTGCTGCCAGGGCTCCCTACGAGCAGTACTTC. Amino acid sequence: CSVAARAPYEQYF.

This chain uses TRBV24-1 with TRBJ1-6; D might be TRBD1 (6 bases). Trimming removed 9 bases at V and 0 bases at J, with 20 bases between. Germline-derived CDR1 and CDR2 are KGHDR and SFDVKD. CDR3 length: 18 residues. CDR3 loop: CATPIGGGYVSYNSPLHF. The CDR3 bases are TGTGCCACCCCCATTGGGGGGGGCTATGTCTCCTATAATTCACCCCTCCACTTT.

This CDR3 is CASSPTGTSVSEQYF. CDR3 nucleotide sequence: TGTGCCAGCTCACCCACAGGGACTAGCGTATCGGAGCAGTACTTC. The V gene is TRBV18, the J gene TRBJ2-7; 10 bases match TRBD2. This CDR3 has 15 amino acids. Germline values: CDR1 KGHSH, CDR2 LQKENI. J gave up 7 bases and V 3 bases, and 9 bases lay outside the gene matches.

This chain uses TRBV24-1 with TRBJ1-1, with D unresolved. V was clipped by 2 bases and J by 4 bases, with 10 bases between them. The CDR3 spans 14 residues. Germline V CDR1 and CDR2: KGHDR, SFDVKD. The CDR3 region has the DNA TGTGCCACCAGTGATTCTGGGCATTCCACTGAAGCTTTCTTT. It specifies CATSDSGHSTEAFF.

The rearrangement uses TRBV11-3 and TRBJ1-3, with D possibly matching TRBD1 (6 bases). Trimming removed 4 bases from V and 0 bases from J, with 13 bases in between. Per the germline V gene, CDR1 is SGHNT and CDR2 is YENEEA. There are 16 residues in the CDR3. In DNA form, the CDR3 reads TGTGCCAGCAGCTGGACAGCCGTTAACTCTGGAAACACCATATATTTT. Its translation is CASSWTAVNSGNTIYF. The full variable domain, completed using reference TRBV11-3 and TRBJ1-3, is EAGVVQSPRYKIIEKKQPVAFWCNPISGHNTLYWYLQNLGQGPELLIRYENEEAVDDSQLPKDRFSAERLKGVDSTLKIQPAELGDSAVYLCASSWTAVNSGNTIYFGEGSWLTVV.

Points on this clone: This sample also contains other DNA sequences that code for the same CDR3. This chain links TRBV5-1 with TRBJ2-7, with 7 bases fitting TRBD1. CDR1 and CDR2 (germline): SGHRS, YFSETQ. J was trimmed by 3 bases and V by 0 bases; bases with no gene match: 3. The CDR3 runs to 14 residues. The CDR3 spells CASSLVAGGYEQYF. CDR3 in DNA: TGCGCCAGCAGCTTGGTGGCAGGGGGCTACGAGCAGTACTTC. Full variable domain (outside the CDR3, taken from reference TRBV5-1 and TRBJ2-7): KAGVTQTPRYLIKTRGQQVTLSCSPISGHRSVSWYQQTPGQGLQFLFEYFSETQRNKGNFPGRFSGRQFSNSRSEMNVSTLELGDSALYLCASSLVAGGYEQYFGPGTRLTVT.

The J gene is TRBJ2-1, the V gene TRBV6-6; 11 bases agree with TRBD2. This CDR3 is 14 amino acids long. Trimming cost V 7 bases and J 9 bases; bases outside gene matches: 8. From germline, CDR1 is MNHNY and CDR2 SVGAGI (reference sequence). In DNA, the CDR3 is TGTGCCAGCACCGCTAGGCTAGCGGGAGGTGAGCAGTTCTTC. Translating gives CASTARLAGGEQFF.